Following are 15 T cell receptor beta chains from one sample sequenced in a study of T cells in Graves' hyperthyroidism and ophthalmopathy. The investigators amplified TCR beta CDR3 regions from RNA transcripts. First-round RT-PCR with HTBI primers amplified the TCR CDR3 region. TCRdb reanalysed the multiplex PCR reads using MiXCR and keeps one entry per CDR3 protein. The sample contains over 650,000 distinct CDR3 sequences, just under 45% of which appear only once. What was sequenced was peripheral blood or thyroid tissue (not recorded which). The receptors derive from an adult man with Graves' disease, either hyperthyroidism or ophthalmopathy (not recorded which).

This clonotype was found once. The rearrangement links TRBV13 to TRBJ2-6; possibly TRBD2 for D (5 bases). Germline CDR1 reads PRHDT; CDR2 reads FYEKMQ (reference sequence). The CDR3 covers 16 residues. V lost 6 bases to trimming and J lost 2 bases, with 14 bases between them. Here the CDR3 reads CASSLYTGTGANVLTF. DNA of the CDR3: TGTGCCAGCAGTTTATATACGGGAACTGGGGCCAACGTCCTGACTTTC.

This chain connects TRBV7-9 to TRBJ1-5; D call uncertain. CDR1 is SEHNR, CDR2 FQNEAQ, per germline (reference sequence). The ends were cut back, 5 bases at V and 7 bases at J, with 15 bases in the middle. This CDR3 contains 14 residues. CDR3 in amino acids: CASSPSHNEQPQHF. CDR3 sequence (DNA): TGTGCCAGCAGCCCGAGCCACAATGAGCAGCCCCAGCATTTT.

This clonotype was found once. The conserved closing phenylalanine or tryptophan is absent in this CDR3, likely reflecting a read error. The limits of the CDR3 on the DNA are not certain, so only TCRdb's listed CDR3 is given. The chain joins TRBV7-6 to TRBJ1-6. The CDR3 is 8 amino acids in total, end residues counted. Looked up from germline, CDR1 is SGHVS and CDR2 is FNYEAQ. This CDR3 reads CASSLVKS.

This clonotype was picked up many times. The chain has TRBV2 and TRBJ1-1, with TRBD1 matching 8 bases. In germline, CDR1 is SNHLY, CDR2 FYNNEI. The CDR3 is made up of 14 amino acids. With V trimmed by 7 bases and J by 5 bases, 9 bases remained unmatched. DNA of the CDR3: TGTGCCAGCAAATTGGACAGGGCGGGTACTGAAGCTTTCTTT. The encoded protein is CASKLDRAGTEAFF. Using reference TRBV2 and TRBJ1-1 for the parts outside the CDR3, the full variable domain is EPEVTQTPSHQVTQMGQEVILRCVPISNHLYFYWYRQILGQKVEFLVSFYNNEISEKSEIFDDQFSVERPDGSNFTLKIRSTKLEDSAMYFCASKLDRAGTEAFFGQGTRLTVV.

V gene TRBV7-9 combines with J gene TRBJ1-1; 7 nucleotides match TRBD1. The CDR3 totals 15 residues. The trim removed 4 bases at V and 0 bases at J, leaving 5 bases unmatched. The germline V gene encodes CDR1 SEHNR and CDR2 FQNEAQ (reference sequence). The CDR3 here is CASSSGQNLNTEAFF. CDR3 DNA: TGTGCCAGCAGCTCGGGACAGAACTTGAACACTGAAGCTTTCTTT.

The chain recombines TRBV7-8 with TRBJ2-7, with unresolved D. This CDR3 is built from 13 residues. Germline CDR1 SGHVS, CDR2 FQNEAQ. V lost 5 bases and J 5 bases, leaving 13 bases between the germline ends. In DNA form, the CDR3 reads TGTGCCAGCAGCCAATTCGGGTCCAACGAGCAGTACTTC. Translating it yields CASSQFGSNEQYF. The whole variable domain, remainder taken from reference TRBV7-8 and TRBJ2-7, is GAGVSQSPRYKVAKRGQDVALRCDPISGHVSLFWYQQALGQGPEFLTYFQNEAQLDKSGLPSDRFFAERPEGSVSTLKIQRTQQEDSAVYLCASSQFGSNEQYFGPGTRLTVT.

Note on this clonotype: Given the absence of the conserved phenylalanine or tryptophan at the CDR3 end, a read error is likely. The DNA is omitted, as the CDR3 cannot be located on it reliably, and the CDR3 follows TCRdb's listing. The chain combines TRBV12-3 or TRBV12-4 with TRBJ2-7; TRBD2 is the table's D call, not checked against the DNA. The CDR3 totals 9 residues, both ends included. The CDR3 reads CASSPRTSG.

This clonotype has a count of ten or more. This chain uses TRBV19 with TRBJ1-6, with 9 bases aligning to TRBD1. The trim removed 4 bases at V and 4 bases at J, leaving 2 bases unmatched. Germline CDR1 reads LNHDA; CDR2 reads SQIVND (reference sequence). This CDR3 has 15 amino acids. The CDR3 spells CASSTGTGYNSPLHF. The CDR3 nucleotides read TGTGCCAGTAGTACCGGGACAGGGTATAATTCACCCCTCCACTTT.

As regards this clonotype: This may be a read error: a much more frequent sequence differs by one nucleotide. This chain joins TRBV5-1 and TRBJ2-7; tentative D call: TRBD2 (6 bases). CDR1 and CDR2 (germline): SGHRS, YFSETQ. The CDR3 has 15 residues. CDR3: CVSSVDGGASYEQYF. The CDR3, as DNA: TGCGTCAGCAGCGTGGACGGGGGAGCAAGTTACGAGCAGTACTTC.

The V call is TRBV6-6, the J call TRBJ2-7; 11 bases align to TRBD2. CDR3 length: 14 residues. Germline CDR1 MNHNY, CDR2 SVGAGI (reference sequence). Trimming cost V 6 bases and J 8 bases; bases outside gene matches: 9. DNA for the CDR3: TGTGCCAGCAGGGCGACTAGCGGGGCTAACAAGCAGTACTTC. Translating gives CASRATSGANKQYF.

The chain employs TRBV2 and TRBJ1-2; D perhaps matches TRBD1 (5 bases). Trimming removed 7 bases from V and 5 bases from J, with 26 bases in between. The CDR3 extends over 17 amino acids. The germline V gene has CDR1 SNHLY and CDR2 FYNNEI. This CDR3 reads CASTRETDWRGPYGYTF. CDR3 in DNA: TGTGCCAGCACGAGGGAGACAGACTGGCGAGGGCCATATGGCTACACCTTC.

The CDR3, as DNA: TGTGCCATCTGGACCGGCCATAGCAATCAGCCCCAGCATTTT. Translating gives CAIWTGHSNQPQHF. V and J are TRBV10-3 and TRBJ1-5; no firm D call. The germline gives CDR1 ENHRY, CDR2 SYGVKD. CDR3 size: 14 residues. Deletions cut 8 bases from V and 0 bases from J, with 11 bases between.

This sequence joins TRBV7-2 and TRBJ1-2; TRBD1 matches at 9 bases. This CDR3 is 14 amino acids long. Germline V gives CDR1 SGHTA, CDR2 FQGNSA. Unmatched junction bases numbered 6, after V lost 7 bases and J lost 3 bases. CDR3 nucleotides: TGTGCCAGCACCCCCGGGACAGGGCACTATGGCTACACCTTC. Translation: CASTPGTGHYGYTF.

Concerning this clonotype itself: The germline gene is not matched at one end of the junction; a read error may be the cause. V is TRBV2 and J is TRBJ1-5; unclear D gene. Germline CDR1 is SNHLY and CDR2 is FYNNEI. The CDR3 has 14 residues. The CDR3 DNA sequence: TGTGCCAGCAGTTGGGGAGAGGGCAATCGGCCCCAGCATTTT. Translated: CASSWGEGNRPQHF.

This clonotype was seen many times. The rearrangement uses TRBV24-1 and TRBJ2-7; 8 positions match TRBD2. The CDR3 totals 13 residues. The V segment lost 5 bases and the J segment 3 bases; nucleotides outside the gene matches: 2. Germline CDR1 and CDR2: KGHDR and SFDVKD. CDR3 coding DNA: TGTGCCACCAGTGGAAGCGGGGGCTACGAGCAGTACTTC. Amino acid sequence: CATSGSGGYEQYF.